Listed below are T cell receptor beta chains from one sample, sequenced in a study of blood T cells in healthy people across ages. Each CDR3 protein gets one entry after TCRdb re-called the 5' RACE reads with MiXCR. The sample has approximately 1,100,000 distinct CDR3 sequences, 35% to 50% seen once; the top ten hold about 20%. The sequencing sample was made of blood. These receptors originate from a woman aged 60 to 75 in good health. CDR3s include the opening cysteine and the closing phenylalanine or tryptophan. D genes are given only for firm matches. Not every row has a clone size; where given, it reads once, few, many or a size class.

>.|TRBV12-3/TRBV12-4|.|TRBJ2-1
TGTGCCAGCAGCCTGTCGGGCGGAGGGGGGGTTGAGCAGTTCTTC
CASSLSGGGGVEQFF
>many|TRBV7-2|.|TRBJ2-5
TGTGCCAGCAGCTTTGCAGGGGAAGAGACCCAGTACTTC
CASSFAGEETQYF
>.|TRBV24-1|TRBD2|TRBJ2-1
TGTGCCACCAGTGAGCCCGGACTAGCGGGAGGGGGTCACAATGAGCAGTTCTTC
CATSEPGLAGGGHNEQFF
>.|TRBV20-1|TRBD2|TRBJ2-7
TGCAGTGCCCCTGCGGAAGCGGGATGTGAGCAGTACTTC
CSAPAEAGCEQYF
>.|TRBV5-5|TRBD2|TRBJ2-7
TGTGCCAGCAGCTTGGGGACTAGCGGGGCCGCCTACGAGCAGTACTTC
CASSLGTSGAAYEQYF
>few|TRBV29-1|TRBD2|TRBJ2-1
TGCAGCGTAAGGGGGGGGACTAGCGGCCACAATGAGCAGTTCTTC
CSVRGGTSGHNEQFF
>many|TRBV7-9|.|TRBJ2-3
TGTGCCAGCAGCCCCGGGGGAACAGATACGCAGTATTTT
CASSPGGTDTQYF
>few|TRBV6-5|.|TRBJ1-4
TGTGCCAGCAGAAAGGCAGTCCTCGGGGAAAAACTGTTTTTT
CASRKAVLGEKLFF
>.|TRBV29-1|.|TRBJ2-5
TGCAGCGTTGTGAGGGGGGCGGAGACCCAGTACTTC
CSVVRGAETQYF
>.|TRBV12-3/TRBV12-4|TRBD1|TRBJ1-3
TGTGCCAGCAGAGGGACAGGGTCTGGAAACACCATATATTTT
CASRGTGSGNTIYF
>.|TRBV24-1|.|TRBJ2-1
TGTGCCACCAGTGATGGACAGACCAATGAGCAGTTCTTC
CATSDGQTNEQFF
>many|TRBV4-2|TRBD1|TRBJ1-6
TGTGCCAGCAGTCAAGGGGCGACAGGGGGAGATTCACCCCTCCACTTT
CASSQGATGGDSPLHF
>.|TRBV20-1|.|TRBJ1-4
TGCAGTGCAGCGACCAGTCTTAATGAAAAACTGTTTTTT
CSAATSLNEKLFF